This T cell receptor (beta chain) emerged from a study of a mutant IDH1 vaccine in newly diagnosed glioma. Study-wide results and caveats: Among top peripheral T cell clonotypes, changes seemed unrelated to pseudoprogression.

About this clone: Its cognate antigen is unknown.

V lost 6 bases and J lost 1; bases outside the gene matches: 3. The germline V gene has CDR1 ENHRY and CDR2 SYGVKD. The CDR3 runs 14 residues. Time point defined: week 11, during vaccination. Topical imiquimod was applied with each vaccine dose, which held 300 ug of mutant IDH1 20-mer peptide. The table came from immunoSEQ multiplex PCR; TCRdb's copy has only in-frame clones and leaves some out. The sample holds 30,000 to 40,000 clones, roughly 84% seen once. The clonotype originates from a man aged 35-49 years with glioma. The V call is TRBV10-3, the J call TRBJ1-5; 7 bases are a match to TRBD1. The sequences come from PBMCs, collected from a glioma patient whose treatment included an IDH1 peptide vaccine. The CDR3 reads CAIRPTGSNQPQHF. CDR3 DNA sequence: TGTGCCATCAGACCGACAGGGAGCAATCAGCCCCAGCATTTT.